A selection of T cell receptor beta chains follows, all from one sample in a study. One entry per CDR3 protein results from TCRdb running MiXCR on the 5' RACE reads. The sample contains roughly 5,000 distinct CDR3 sequences, about 72% of which appear only once. What was sequenced was Tregs sorted from blood. The receptors stem from a female donor with breast cancer. Each CDR3 is given with its conserved first and last residue. D genes are given only for firm matches. Clone size is shown for a subset of rows, as once, few, many or a class of expanded clone.

d_call: -; clone_size: few; j_call: TRBJ2-1; v_call: TRBV4-2; cdr3_nt: TGTGCCAGCAGCCAAGAAAGTGTTGATGAGCAGTTCTTC; cdr3_aa: CASSQESVDEQFF
d_call: TRBD2; clone_size: -; j_call: TRBJ2-1; v_call: TRBV20-1; cdr3_nt: TGCAGTGCTAGTGGAGGGAGGGCCGATGTTTTAGATGAGCAGTTCTTC; cdr3_aa: CSASGGRADVLDEQFF
d_call: TRBD1; clone_size: few; j_call: TRBJ1-3; v_call: TRBV9; cdr3_nt: TGTGCCAGCAGCGCGGGACAGATCTCTGGAAACACCATATATTTT; cdr3_aa: CASSAGQISGNTIYF
d_call: TRBD2; clone_size: -; j_call: TRBJ2-7; v_call: TRBV5-1; cdr3_nt: TGCGCCAGCAGCCCGGCTGGCGGGAGAGATTACGAGCAGTACTTC; cdr3_aa: CASSPAGGRDYEQYF
d_call: TRBD2; clone_size: -; j_call: TRBJ2-3; v_call: TRBV4-1; cdr3_nt: TGCGCCAGCAGCCAAGGCGGGACTAGACCAGATACGCAGTATTTT; cdr3_aa: CASSQGGTRPDTQYF
d_call: -; clone_size: -; j_call: TRBJ1-5; v_call: TRBV5-6; cdr3_nt: TGTGCCAGCAGCTTGATAGGTCAGCCCCAGCATTTT; cdr3_aa: CASSLIGQPQHF
d_call: -; clone_size: -; j_call: TRBJ1-5; v_call: TRBV6-5; cdr3_nt: TGTGCCAGCAGCCAAGAGGAGGGTTCGGGTCAGCCCCAGCATTTT; cdr3_aa: CASSQEEGSGQPQHF
d_call: -; clone_size: -; j_call: TRBJ2-6; v_call: TRBV12-3/TRBV12-4; cdr3_nt: TGTGCCAGCAGTTTAGACTACCGGACCTCTGGGGCCAACGTCCTGACTTTC; cdr3_aa: CASSLDYRTSGANVLTF
d_call: -; clone_size: few; j_call: TRBJ1-1; v_call: TRBV4-1; cdr3_nt: TGCGCCAGCAGCCAAGAAGAGGGGGGCTCTGAAGCTTTCTTT; cdr3_aa: CASSQEEGGSEAFF
d_call: TRBD2; clone_size: few; j_call: TRBJ2-7; v_call: TRBV27; cdr3_nt: TGTGCCAGCAGCCGGGGCACCGGGACTAGCGGATCCTACGAGCAGTACTTC; cdr3_aa: CASSRGTGTSGSYEQYF
d_call: -; clone_size: -; j_call: TRBJ1-1; v_call: TRBV5-6; cdr3_nt: TGTGCCAGCAGCTTGGGAACCACCTCGGAAGCTTTCTTT; cdr3_aa: CASSLGTTSEAFF
d_call: -; clone_size: -; j_call: TRBJ2-7; v_call: TRBV11-3; cdr3_nt: TGTGCCAGCAGCTTCCGGGACCTCGACTACGAGCAGTACTTC; cdr3_aa: CASSFRDLDYEQYF
d_call: -; clone_size: -; j_call: TRBJ2-7; v_call: TRBV6-1; cdr3_nt: TGTGCCAGCAGTGAGGAGGGGGCGGAATTATACGAGCAGTACTTC; cdr3_aa: CASSEEGAELYEQYF
d_call: -; clone_size: few; j_call: TRBJ2-2; v_call: TRBV6-5; cdr3_nt: TGTGCCAGCAGTTATCGGGGAGCCGGGGAGCTGTTTTTT; cdr3_aa: CASSYRGAGELFF
d_call: -; clone_size: once; j_call: TRBJ2-2; v_call: TRBV7-6; cdr3_nt: TGTGCCAGCAGCTTCCCCCGTAACACCGGGGAGCTGTTTTTT; cdr3_aa: CASSFPRNTGELFF
d_call: -; clone_size: few; j_call: TRBJ2-7; v_call: TRBV20-1; cdr3_nt: TGCAGTGCTAGGTATCCCAATACCTACGAGCAGTACTTC; cdr3_aa: CSARYPNTYEQYF
d_call: TRBD1; clone_size: -; j_call: TRBJ1-6; v_call: TRBV10-3; cdr3_nt: TGTGCCATCACAGGGGGCGAGGGGAATTCACCCCTCCACTTT; cdr3_aa: CAITGGEGNSPLHF
d_call: TRBD2; clone_size: few; j_call: TRBJ2-1; v_call: TRBV29-1; cdr3_nt: TGCAGCGTCCACCTAGCGGGAGCTTACAATGAGCAGTTCTTC; cdr3_aa: CSVHLAGAYNEQFF
d_call: -; clone_size: -; j_call: TRBJ1-1; v_call: TRBV5-1; cdr3_nt: TGCGCCAGCAGTCCCAGCCCGGACAGCATGAACACTGAAGCTTTCTTT; cdr3_aa: CASSPSPDSMNTEAFF
d_call: -; clone_size: -; j_call: TRBJ1-1; v_call: TRBV6-1; cdr3_nt: TGTGCCAGCAGTGTAACAGGACCCAATGAAGCTTTCTTT; cdr3_aa: CASSVTGPNEAFF
d_call: TRBD1; clone_size: -; j_call: TRBJ2-5; v_call: TRBV5-1; cdr3_nt: TGCGCCAGCAGCACGGGACAGCCAAAAGAGACCCAGTACTTC; cdr3_aa: CASSTGQPKETQYF
d_call: -; clone_size: -; j_call: TRBJ1-5; v_call: TRBV12-3/TRBV12-4; cdr3_nt: TGTGCCAGCAGTTTCATCGGGGGCGATCAGCCCCAGCATTTT; cdr3_aa: CASSFIGGDQPQHF
d_call: -; clone_size: once; j_call: TRBJ2-3; v_call: TRBV7-3; cdr3_nt: TGTGCCAGCAGCTCGGGACTCTACACAGATACGCAGTATTTT; cdr3_aa: CASSSGLYTDTQYF
d_call: -; clone_size: few; j_call: TRBJ1-6; v_call: TRBV4-1; cdr3_nt: TGCGCCAGCAGCCAGGGACCAGGCGGTTCACCCCTCCACTTT; cdr3_aa: CASSQGPGGSPLHF
d_call: -; clone_size: -; j_call: TRBJ1-4; v_call: TRBV9; cdr3_nt: TGTGCCAGCAGCGTGGGACGTTTTATTGTAGATGAAAAACTGTTTTTT; cdr3_aa: CASSVGRFIVDEKLFF
d_call: -; clone_size: once; j_call: TRBJ1-2; v_call: TRBV5-1; cdr3_nt: TGCGCCAGCAGCTTGGAGGGCGACTATGGCTACACCTTC; cdr3_aa: CASSLEGDYGYTF
d_call: -; clone_size: -; j_call: TRBJ2-7; v_call: TRBV7-9; cdr3_nt: TGTGCCAGCAGCTCCACCCTGGAGGGACAACCCTACGAGCAGTACTTC; cdr3_aa: CASSSTLEGQPYEQYF
d_call: -; clone_size: -; j_call: TRBJ2-5; v_call: TRBV18; cdr3_nt: TGTGCCAGCTCACCACCGAACAGTTTCCAAGAGACCCAGTACTTC; cdr3_aa: CASSPPNSFQETQYF
d_call: TRBD1; clone_size: -; j_call: TRBJ2-6; v_call: TRBV6-4; cdr3_nt: TGTGCCAGCAGTTCCGACAGGGCTGGGGCCAACGTCCTGACTTTC; cdr3_aa: CASSSDRAGANVLTF
d_call: TRBD2; clone_size: -; j_call: TRBJ2-5; v_call: TRBV6-1; cdr3_nt: TGTGCCAGCAGTGAGACGGCGGGGGGTCAAGAGACCCAGTACTTC; cdr3_aa: CASSETAGGQETQYF
d_call: -; clone_size: -; j_call: TRBJ2-1; v_call: TRBV4-2; cdr3_nt: TGCGCCAGCAGCCTCCGAACAGAAGACAATGAGCAGTTCTTC; cdr3_aa: CASSLRTEDNEQFF
d_call: -; clone_size: few; j_call: TRBJ2-3; v_call: TRBV11-3; cdr3_nt: TGTGCCAGCAGCTTAGGGCGGGACGCACGAACGGATTTT; cdr3_aa: CASSLGRDARTDF
d_call: -; clone_size: -; j_call: TRBJ1-5; v_call: TRBV28; cdr3_nt: TGTGCCAGCAGTCCGGACAGACTTCAGCCCCAGCATTTT; cdr3_aa: CASSPDRLQPQHF
d_call: -; clone_size: -; j_call: TRBJ2-7; v_call: TRBV10-2; cdr3_nt: TGCGCCAGCAGCGTCCTAGCAGGAGGGAAAACCTACGAGCAGTACTTC; cdr3_aa: CASSVLAGGKTYEQYF
d_call: -; clone_size: few; j_call: TRBJ2-5; v_call: TRBV4-2; cdr3_nt: TGTGCCAGCAGCCAAGATCGAGGAGCTCAAGAGACCCAGTACTTC; cdr3_aa: CASSQDRGAQETQYF
d_call: TRBD1; clone_size: -; j_call: TRBJ1-2; v_call: TRBV25-1; cdr3_nt: TGTGCCAGCAGTCAACCGGGACAGGGGGCGTTTGGCTACACCTTC; cdr3_aa: CASSQPGQGAFGYTF
d_call: TRBD1; clone_size: -; j_call: TRBJ2-1; v_call: TRBV7-6; cdr3_nt: TGTGCCAGCAGACCCGGGACAGACTTTTTTGGGCAGTTCTTC; cdr3_aa: CASRPGTDFFGQFF
d_call: -; clone_size: few; j_call: TRBJ1-1; v_call: TRBV6-6; cdr3_nt: TGTGCCAGCAGTTACGGTAGTGGAAGGGACACTGAAGCTTTCTTT; cdr3_aa: CASSYGSGRDTEAFF
d_call: -; clone_size: -; j_call: TRBJ2-1; v_call: TRBV7-9; cdr3_nt: TGTGCCAGCAGCTTAGTGCTAGCCACCTACCATGAGCAGTTCTTC; cdr3_aa: CASSLVLATYHEQFF
d_call: -; clone_size: -; j_call: TRBJ2-5; v_call: TRBV6-5; cdr3_nt: TGTGCCAGCAGTTACTCCAGCCGGGGACCCGAGACCCAGTACTTC; cdr3_aa: CASSYSSRGPETQYF
d_call: TRBD2; clone_size: -; j_call: TRBJ2-7; v_call: TRBV20-1; cdr3_nt: TGCAGTGCTAGAGATCGGTATCTAGCGGGAAGAACCTACGAGCAGTACTTC; cdr3_aa: CSARDRYLAGRTYEQYF
d_call: -; clone_size: once; j_call: TRBJ2-7; v_call: TRBV7-3; cdr3_nt: TGTGCCAGCAGCTTTATATGGCGGCAGGGAACCTACGAGCAGTACTTC; cdr3_aa: CASSFIWRQGTYEQYF
d_call: -; clone_size: -; j_call: TRBJ1-3; v_call: TRBV30; cdr3_nt: TGTGCCAGGTCCCCCCCGGGGGGCCTTCGAAACACCATATATTTT; cdr3_aa: CARSPPGGLRNTIYF
d_call: -; clone_size: -; j_call: TRBJ2-3; v_call: TRBV6-2/TRBV6-3; cdr3_nt: TGTGCCAGCAGTTACTCGTACACAGATACGCAGTATTTT; cdr3_aa: CASSYSYTDTQYF
d_call: -; clone_size: once; j_call: TRBJ2-3; v_call: TRBV9; cdr3_nt: TGTGCCAGCAGCGGCCAGACAGATACGCAGTATTTT; cdr3_aa: CASSGQTDTQYF
d_call: -; clone_size: -; j_call: TRBJ2-7; v_call: TRBV7-9; cdr3_nt: TGTGCCAGCAGCTTAACTGGGACTGAAGGGTACGAGCAGTACTTC; cdr3_aa: CASSLTGTEGYEQYF
d_call: -; clone_size: -; j_call: TRBJ1-4; v_call: TRBV4-1; cdr3_nt: TGCGCCAGCAGCCAGACCGGGGGCGGCGGTGAAAAACTGTTTTTT; cdr3_aa: CASSQTGGGGEKLFF
d_call: -; clone_size: -; j_call: TRBJ2-1; v_call: TRBV20-1; cdr3_nt: TGCAGTGTGCTAGAGCGATACAATGAGCAGTTCTTC; cdr3_aa: CSVLERYNEQFF
d_call: -; clone_size: -; j_call: TRBJ1-2; v_call: TRBV6-5; cdr3_nt: TGTGCCAGCAGCCCCTGGGACGGCTACACCTTC; cdr3_aa: CASSPWDGYTF